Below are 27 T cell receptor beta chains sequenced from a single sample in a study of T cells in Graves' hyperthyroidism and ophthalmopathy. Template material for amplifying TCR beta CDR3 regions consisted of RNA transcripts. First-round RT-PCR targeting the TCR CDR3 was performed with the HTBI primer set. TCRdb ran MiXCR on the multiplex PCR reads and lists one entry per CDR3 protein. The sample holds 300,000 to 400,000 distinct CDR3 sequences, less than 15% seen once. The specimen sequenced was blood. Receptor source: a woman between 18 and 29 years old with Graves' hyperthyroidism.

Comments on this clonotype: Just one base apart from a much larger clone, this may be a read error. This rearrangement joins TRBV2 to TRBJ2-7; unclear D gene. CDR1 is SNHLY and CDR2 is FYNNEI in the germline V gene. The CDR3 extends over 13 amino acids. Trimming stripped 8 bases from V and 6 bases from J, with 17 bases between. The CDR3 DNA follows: TGTGCCAGCGGCGAGCGCTCCCCGGGCGAGCAGTACTTC. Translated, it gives CASGERSPGEQYF.

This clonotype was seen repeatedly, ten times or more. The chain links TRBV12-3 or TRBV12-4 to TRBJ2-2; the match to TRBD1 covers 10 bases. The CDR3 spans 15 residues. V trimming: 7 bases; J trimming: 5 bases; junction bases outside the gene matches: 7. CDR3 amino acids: CASTPGQGKTGELFF. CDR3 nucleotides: TGTGCCAGCACTCCGGGACAGGGGAAGACCGGGGAGCTGTTTTTT.

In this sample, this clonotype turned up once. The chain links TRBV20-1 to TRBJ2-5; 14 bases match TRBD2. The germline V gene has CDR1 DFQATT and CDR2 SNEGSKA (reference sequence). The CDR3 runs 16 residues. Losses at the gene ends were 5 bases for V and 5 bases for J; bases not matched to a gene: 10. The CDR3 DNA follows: TGCAGTGCTCTTACCGGGACTAGCGGGAGCCAGGAGACCCAGTACTTC. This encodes CSALTGTSGSQETQYF.

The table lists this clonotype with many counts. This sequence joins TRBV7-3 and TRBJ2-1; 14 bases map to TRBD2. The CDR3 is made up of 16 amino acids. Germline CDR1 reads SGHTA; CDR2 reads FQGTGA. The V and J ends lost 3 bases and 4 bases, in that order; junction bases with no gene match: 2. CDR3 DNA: TGTGCCAGCAGCTTTGGACTAGCGGGGGGATACAATGAGCAGTTCTTC. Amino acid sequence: CASSFGLAGGYNEQFF.

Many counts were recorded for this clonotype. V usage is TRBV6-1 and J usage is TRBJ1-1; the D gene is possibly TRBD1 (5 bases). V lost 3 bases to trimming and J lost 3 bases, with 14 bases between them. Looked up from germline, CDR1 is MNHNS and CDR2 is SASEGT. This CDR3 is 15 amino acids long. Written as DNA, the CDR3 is TGTGCCAGCAGTGATCGAGCCAAGGGGTACACTGAAGCTTTCTTT. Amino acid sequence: CASSDRAKGYTEAFF.

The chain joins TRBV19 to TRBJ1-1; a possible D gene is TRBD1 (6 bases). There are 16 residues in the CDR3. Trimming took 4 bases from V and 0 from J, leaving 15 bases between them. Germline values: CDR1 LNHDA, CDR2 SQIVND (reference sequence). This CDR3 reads CASSTTGSVVNTEAFF. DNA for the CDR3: TGTGCCAGTAGTACCACAGGGTCGGTAGTGAACACTGAAGCTTTCTTT.

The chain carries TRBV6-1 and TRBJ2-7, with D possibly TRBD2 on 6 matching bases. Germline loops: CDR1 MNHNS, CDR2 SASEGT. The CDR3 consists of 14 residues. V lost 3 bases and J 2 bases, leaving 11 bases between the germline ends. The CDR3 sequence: CASSERGNTYEQYF. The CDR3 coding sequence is TGTGCCAGCAGTGAGCGCGGGAATACCTACGAGCAGTACTTC.

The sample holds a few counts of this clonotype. CDR3 amino acids: CASSSWTVADTQYF. The CDR3 DNA is TGTGCCAGCAGCTCCTGGACGGTCGCAGATACGCAGTATTTT. V usage is TRBV7-9 and J usage is TRBJ2-3; D ambiguous. This CDR3 comprises 14 residues. The V end was cut by 4 bases, the J end by 4 bases, with 12 bases between. The germline CDR1 and CDR2 sequences are SEHNR and FQNEAQ (reference sequence).

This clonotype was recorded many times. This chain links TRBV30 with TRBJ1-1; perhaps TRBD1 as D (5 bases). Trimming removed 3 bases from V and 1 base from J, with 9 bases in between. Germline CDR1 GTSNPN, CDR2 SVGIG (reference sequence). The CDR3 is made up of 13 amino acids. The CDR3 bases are TGTGCCTGGAGGGGTGGGGGGAACACTGAAGCTTTCTTT. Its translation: CAWRGGGNTEAFF.

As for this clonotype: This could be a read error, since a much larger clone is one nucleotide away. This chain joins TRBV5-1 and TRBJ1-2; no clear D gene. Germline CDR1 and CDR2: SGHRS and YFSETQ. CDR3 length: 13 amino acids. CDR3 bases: TGCGCCAGCAGAGACCCGGGATTTTATGGCTTCACCTTC. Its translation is CASRDPGFYGFTF.

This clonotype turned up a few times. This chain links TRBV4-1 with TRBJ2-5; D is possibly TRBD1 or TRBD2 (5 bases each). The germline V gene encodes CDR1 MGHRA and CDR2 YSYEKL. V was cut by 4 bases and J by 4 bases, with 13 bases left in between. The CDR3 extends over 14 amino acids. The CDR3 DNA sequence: TGCGCCAGCAGCCCCATCCGGGACGTAGAGACCCAGTACTTC. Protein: CASSPIRDVETQYF.

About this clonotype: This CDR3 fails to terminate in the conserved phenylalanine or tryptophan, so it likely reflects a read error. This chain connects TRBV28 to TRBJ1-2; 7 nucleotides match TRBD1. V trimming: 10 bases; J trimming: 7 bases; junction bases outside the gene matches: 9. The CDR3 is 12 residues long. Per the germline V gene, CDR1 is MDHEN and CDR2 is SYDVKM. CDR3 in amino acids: CAISARGLGYTL. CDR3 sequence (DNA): TGTGCCATCTCTGCTAGGGGGCTTGGCTACACCCTC.

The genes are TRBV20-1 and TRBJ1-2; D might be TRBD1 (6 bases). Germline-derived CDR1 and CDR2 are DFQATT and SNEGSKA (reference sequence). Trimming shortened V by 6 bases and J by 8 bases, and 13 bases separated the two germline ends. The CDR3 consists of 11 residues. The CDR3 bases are TGCAGTGCGCAGGGGTTGGGCGGCTACACCTTC. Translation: CSAQGLGGYTF.

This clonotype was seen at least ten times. DNA of the CDR3: TGTGCCAGCAGCCACCCCCCCTACGAGCAGTACTTC. Encoded protein: CASSHPPYEQYF. The chain employs TRBV7-2 and TRBJ2-7; no clear D. V was clipped by 5 bases and J by 2 bases, with 7 bases between them. Germline values: CDR1 SGHTA, CDR2 FQGNSA. The CDR3 is 12 residues long.

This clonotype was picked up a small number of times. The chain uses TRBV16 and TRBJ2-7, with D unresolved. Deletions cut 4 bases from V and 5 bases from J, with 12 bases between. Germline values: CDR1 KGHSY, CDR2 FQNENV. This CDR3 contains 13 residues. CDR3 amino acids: CASSPNTRNEQYF. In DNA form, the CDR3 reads TGTGCCAGCAGCCCCAATACGCGGAACGAGCAGTACTTC.

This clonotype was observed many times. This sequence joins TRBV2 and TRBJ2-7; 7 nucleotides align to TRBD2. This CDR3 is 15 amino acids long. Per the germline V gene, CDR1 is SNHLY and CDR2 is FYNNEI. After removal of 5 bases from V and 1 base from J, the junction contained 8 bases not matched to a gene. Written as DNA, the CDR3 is TGTGCCAGCAGTTTAGTAGCGGGCGGTTCCTACGAGCAGTACTTC. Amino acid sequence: CASSLVAGGSYEQYF.

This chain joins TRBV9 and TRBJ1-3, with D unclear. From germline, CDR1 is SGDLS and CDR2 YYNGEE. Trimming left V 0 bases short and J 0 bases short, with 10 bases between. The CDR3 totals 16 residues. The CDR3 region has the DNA TGTGCCAGCAGCGTAGAGGTAAACCTCTCTGGAAACACCATATATTTT. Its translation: CASSVEVNLSGNTIYF.

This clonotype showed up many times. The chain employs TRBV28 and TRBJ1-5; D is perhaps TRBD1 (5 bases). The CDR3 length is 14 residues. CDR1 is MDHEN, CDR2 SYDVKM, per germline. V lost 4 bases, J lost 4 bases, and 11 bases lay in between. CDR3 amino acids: CASSSRQLNQPQHF. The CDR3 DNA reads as TGTGCCAGCAGTTCCAGACAGTTAAATCAGCCCCAGCATTTT.

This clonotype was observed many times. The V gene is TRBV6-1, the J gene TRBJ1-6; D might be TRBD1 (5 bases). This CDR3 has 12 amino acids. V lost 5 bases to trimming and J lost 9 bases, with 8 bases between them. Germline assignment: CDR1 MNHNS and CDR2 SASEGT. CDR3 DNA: TGTGCCAGCAGTTATCAGGGTTCACCCCTCCACTTT. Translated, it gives CASSYQGSPLHF.

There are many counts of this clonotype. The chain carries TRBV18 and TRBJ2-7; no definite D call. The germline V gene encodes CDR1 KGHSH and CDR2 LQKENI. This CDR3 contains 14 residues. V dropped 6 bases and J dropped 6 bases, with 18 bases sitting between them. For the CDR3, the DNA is TGTGCCAGCTCGCCCGGAGCCTCTTCCGTCGAGCAGTACTTC. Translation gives CASSPGASSVEQYF.

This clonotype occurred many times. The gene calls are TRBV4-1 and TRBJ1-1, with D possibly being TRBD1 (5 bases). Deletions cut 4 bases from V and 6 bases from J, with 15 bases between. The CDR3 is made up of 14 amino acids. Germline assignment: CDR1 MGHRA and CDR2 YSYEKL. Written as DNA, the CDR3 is TGCGCCAGCAGCCCGCCTAGCAGGGTCGCTGAAGCTTTCTTT. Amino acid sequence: CASSPPSRVAEAFF.

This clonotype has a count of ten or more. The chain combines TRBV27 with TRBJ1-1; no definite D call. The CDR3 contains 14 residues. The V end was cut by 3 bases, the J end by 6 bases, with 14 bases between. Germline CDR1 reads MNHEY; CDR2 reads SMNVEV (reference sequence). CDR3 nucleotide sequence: TGTGCCAGCAGTTTCGGGGTAGCAACGCCTGAAGCTTTCTTT. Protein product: CASSFGVATPEAFF.

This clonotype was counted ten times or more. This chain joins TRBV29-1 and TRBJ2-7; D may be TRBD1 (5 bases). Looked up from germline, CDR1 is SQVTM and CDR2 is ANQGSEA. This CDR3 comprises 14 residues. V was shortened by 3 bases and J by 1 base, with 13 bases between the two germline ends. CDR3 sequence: CSVEDRPGSYEQYF. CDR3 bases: TGCAGCGTTGAGGACCGGCCAGGGTCCTACGAGCAGTACTTC.

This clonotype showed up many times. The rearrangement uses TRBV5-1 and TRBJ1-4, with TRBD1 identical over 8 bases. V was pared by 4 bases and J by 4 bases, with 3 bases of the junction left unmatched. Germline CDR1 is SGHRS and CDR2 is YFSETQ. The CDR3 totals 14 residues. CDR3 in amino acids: CASSTGQVNEKLFF. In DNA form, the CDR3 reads TGCGCCAGCAGCACGGGACAGGTTAATGAAAAACTGTTTTTT.

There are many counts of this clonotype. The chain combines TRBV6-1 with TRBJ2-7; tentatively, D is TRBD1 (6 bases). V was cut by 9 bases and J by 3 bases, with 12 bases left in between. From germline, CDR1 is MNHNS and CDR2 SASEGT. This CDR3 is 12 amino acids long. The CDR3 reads CARRDTSYEQYF. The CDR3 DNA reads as TGTGCCAGGAGGGACACAAGCTACGAGCAGTACTTC.

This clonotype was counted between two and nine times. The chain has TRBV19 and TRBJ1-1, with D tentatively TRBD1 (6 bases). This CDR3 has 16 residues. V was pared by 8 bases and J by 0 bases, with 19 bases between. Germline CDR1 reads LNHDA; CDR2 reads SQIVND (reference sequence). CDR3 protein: CASLRRGLEMNTEAFF. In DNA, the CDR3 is TGTGCCAGTTTACGTCGGGGGCTGGAGATGAACACTGAAGCTTTCTTT.

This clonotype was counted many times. The CDR3 loop reads CASSTDPRAQNTGELFF. CDR3 in DNA: TGTGCCAGCAGCACGGACCCGCGAGCCCAAAACACCGGGGAGCTGTTTTTT. V usage is TRBV6-1 and J usage is TRBJ2-2, with no clear D. Germline-derived CDR1 and CDR2 are MNHNS and SASEGT. V lost 6 bases, J lost 2 bases, and 19 bases lay in between. The CDR3 is 17 amino acids.